The 5 T cell receptor beta chains below all came from one sample that was sequenced in a study of vaccination and CD4 T cells after COVID-19. Cultured CD4+ T cell DNA underwent sequencing with the Oncomine TCR Beta short-read assay. TCRdb independently ran MiXCR on the PCR reads; one entry per CDR3 protein. The sample lists about 20,000 distinct CDR3 sequences; roughly 50% were seen once. The treatment here: roughly 11-day PBMC culture with coronavirus spike peptide pools or control peptides (ViraFEST assay). Antigens of these TCRs are unknown. Sequenced: CD4+ T cells from blood, cultured in vitro. These receptors were taken from a human donor who had recovered from COVID-19.

This chain connects TRBV28 to TRBJ1-1; D is perhaps TRBD1 (6 bases). There are 14 residues in the CDR3. The germline CDR1 and CDR2 sequences are MDHEN and SYDVKM. V shed 6 bases and J shed 0 bases, with 11 bases lying between them. CDR3 protein: CASSPDRLNTEAFF. CDR3 DNA sequence: TGTGCCAGCAGCCCGGACAGATTGAACACTGAAGCTTTCTTT.

This rearrangement joins TRBV19 to TRBJ1-3, with TRBD1 as a possible D gene (5 bases). Germline V gene data show CDR1 as LNHDA and CDR2 as SQIVND (reference sequence). This CDR3 is built from 18 residues. Trimming removed 5 bases from V and 0 bases from J, with 20 bases in between. The CDR3 sequence: CASSARGPRTDSGNTIYF. CDR3 coding DNA: TGTGCCAGTAGTGCTCGGGGCCCCCGGACCGACTCTGGAAACACCATATATTTT.

There are a few counts of this clonotype. The chain uses TRBV6-1 and TRBJ2-1, with no clear D. Germline CDR1 is MNHNS and CDR2 is SASEGT. The CDR3 extends over 15 amino acids. The germline V and J ends were trimmed by 7 bases and 5 bases, with 18 bases remaining between them. CDR3 in amino acids: CASTSRSAYHNEQFF. The CDR3 DNA reads as TGTGCCAGCACCTCGCGGTCCGCTTATCACAATGAGCAGTTCTTC.

The J gene is TRBJ2-5, the V gene TRBV27; D not resolved. CDR1 is MNHEY, CDR2 SMNVEV, per germline (reference sequence). The CDR3 is made up of 13 amino acids. V lost 4 bases, J lost 1 base, and 7 bases lay in between. As DNA, the CDR3 is TGTGCCAGCAGTTGGACCATCCAAGAGACCCAGTACTTC. Its translation is CASSWTIQETQYF.

The chain carries TRBV7-9 and TRBJ2-1, with TRBD2 matching over 16 bases. Germline loops: CDR1 SEHNR, CDR2 FQNEAQ (reference sequence). The CDR3 runs 19 residues. The J segment lost 2 bases and the V segment lost 5 bases, leaving 9 bases of the junction unmatched. The CDR3 coding sequence is TGTGCCAGCAGCCCGACGGGACTAGCGGGAGGGCCCCCCTACAATGAGCAGTTCTTC. Residues: CASSPTGLAGGPPYNEQFF.